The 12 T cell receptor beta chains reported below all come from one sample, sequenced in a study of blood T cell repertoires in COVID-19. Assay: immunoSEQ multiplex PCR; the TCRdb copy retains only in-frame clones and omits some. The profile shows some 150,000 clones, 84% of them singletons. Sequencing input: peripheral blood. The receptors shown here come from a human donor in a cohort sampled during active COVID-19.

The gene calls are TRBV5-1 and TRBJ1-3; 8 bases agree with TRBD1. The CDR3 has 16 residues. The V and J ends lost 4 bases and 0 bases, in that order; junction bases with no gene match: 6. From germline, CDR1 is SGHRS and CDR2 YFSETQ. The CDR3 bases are TGCGCCAGCAGCCAGGGACAGGCGAGCTCTGGAAACACCATATATTTT. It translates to CASSQGQASSGNTIYF.

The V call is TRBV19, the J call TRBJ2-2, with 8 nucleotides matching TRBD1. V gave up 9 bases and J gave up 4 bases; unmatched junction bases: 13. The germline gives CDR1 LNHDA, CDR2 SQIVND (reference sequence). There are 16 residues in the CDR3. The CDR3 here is CASQPQGGWGTGELFF. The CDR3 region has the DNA TGTGCCAGCCAACCACAGGGGGGTTGGGGCACCGGGGAGCTGTTTTTT.

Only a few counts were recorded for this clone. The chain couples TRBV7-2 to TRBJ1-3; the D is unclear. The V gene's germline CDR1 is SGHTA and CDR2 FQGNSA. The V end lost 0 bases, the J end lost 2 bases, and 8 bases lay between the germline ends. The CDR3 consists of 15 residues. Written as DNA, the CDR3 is TGTGCCAGCAGCTTAGCGCCCGGGACTGGAAACACCATATATTTT. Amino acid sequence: CASSLAPGTGNTIYF. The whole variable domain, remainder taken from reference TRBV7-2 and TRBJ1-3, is GAGVSQSPSNKVTEKGKDVELRCDPISGHTALYWYRQSLGQGLEFLIYFQGNSAPDKSGLPSDRFSAERTGGSVSTLTIQRTQQEDSAVYLCASSLAPGTGNTIYFGEGSWLTVV.

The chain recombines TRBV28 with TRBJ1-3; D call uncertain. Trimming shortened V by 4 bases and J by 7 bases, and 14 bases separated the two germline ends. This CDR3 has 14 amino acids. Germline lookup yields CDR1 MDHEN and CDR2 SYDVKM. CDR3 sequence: CASSSPGEANTIYF. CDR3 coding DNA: TGTGCCAGCAGTTCTCCCGGGGAAGCGAACACCATATATTTT.

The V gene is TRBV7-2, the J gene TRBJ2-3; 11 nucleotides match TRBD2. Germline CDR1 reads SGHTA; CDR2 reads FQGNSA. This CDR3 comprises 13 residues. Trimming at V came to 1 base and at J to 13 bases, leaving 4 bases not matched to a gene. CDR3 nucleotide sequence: TGTGCCAGCAGCTTAGAGGGACTAGCGGTTAAGTATTTT. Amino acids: CASSLEGLAVKYF.

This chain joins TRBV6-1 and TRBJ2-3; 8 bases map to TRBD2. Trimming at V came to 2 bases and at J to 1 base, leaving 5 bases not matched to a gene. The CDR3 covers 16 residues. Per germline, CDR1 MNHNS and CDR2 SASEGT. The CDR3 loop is CASSETISGGTDTQYF. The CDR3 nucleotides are TGTGCCAGCAGTGAAACGATTAGCGGGGGCACAGATACGCAGTATTTT.

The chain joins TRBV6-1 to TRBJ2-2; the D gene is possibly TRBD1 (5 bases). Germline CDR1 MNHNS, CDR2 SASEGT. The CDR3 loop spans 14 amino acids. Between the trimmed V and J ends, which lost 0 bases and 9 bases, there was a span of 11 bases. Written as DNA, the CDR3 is TGTGCCAGCAGTGAAGCAGGGGTCCGCCGGGAGCTGTTTTTT. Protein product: CASSEAGVRRELFF.

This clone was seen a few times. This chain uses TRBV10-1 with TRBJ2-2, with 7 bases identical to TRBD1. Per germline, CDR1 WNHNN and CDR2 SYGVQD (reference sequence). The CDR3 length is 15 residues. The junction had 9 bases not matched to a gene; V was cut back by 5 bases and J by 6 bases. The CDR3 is CASSCGQVNAGELFF. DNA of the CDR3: TGCGCCAGCAGTTGCGGACAGGTGAATGCCGGGGAGCTGTTTTTT.

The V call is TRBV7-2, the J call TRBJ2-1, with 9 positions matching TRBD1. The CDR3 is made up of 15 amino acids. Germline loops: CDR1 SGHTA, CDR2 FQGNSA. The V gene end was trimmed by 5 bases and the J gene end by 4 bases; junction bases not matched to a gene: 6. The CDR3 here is CASSPDRGLYNEQFF. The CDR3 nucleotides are TGTGCCAGCAGCCCGGACAGGGGACTATACAATGAGCAGTTCTTC.

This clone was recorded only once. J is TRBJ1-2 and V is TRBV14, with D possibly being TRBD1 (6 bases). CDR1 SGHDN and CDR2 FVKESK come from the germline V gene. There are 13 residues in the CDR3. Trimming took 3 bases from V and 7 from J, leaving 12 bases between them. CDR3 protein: CASSHDRRTGYTF. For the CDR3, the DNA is TGTGCCAGCAGCCACGACAGGAGGACTGGCTACACCTTC.

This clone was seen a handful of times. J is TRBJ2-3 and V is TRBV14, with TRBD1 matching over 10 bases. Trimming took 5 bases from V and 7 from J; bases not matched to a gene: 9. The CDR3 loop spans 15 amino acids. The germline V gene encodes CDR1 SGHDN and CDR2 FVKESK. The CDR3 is CASSRGTGALHTQYF. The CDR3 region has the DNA TGTGCCAGCAGCAGGGGGACAGGGGCTTTGCATACGCAGTATTTT.

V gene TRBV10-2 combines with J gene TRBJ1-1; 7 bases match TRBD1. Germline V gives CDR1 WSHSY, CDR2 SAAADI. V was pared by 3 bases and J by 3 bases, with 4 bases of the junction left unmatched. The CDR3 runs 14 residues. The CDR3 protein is CASSDDREDTEAFF. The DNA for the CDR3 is TGCGCCAGCAGTGATGACAGGGAGGACACTGAAGCTTTCTTT.